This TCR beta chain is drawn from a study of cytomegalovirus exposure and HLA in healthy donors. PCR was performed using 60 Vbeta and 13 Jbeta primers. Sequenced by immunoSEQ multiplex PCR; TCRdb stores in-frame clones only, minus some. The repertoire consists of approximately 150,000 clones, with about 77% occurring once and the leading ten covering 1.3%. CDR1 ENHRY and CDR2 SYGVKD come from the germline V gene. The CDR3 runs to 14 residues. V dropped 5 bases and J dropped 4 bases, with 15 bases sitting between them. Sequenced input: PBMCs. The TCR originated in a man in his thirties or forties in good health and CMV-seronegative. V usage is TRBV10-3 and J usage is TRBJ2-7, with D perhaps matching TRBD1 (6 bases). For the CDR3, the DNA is TGTGCCATCAGTTCAGGGGACCGATTATACGAGCAGTACTTC. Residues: CAISSGDRLYEQYF.